Below are 20 T cell receptor beta chains sequenced from a single sample in a study of identical twins (TCRdb year 2016). Library preparation employed 5' RACE. The data were produced on an Illumina HiSeq 2000. The public reads were reanalyzed by TCRdb: fastp trimming at Q25, MiXCR alignment, in-frame beta chains only. CDR3 protein sequences are deduplicated, and each keeps its most common genes and DNA. Counted in this sample were some 460,000 distinct CDR3 sequences; approximately 15% of them appeared once. The biggest ten clones account for about 0.53% of the sample. These sequences were also reported in another study, on yellow fever vaccine responses in identical twins.

Material: CD4+ T cells sorted from blood. The receptors stem from a woman aged 18 to 35 in good health.

This clonotype has more than one count but fewer than ten. V and J are TRBV5-5 and TRBJ2-1, with unresolved D. V was clipped by 1 base and J by 8 bases, with 10 bases between them. Germline assignment: CDR1 SGHKS and CDR2 YYEKEE (reference sequence). The CDR3 contains 13 residues. CDR3 DNA sequence: TGTGCCAGCAGCTTGCAAAGGGTAGATGAGCAGTTCTTC. Translation gives CASSLQRVDEQFF.

The chain recombines TRBV7-9 with TRBJ1-1; possibly TRBD1 for D (6 bases). The V gene's germline CDR1 is SEHNR and CDR2 FQNEAQ (reference sequence). V gave up 1 base and J gave up 4 bases, with 16 bases separating them. The CDR3 has 16 residues. The DNA of the CDR3 is TGTGCCAGCAGCTTAGGTGGCCGACAGGAGATCACTGAAGCTTTCTTT. Translation: CASSLGGRQEITEAFF.

The chain employs TRBV19 and TRBJ2-5; D might be TRBD1 or TRBD2, each matching 5 bases. Looked up from germline, CDR1 is LNHDA and CDR2 is SQIVND (reference sequence). This CDR3 spans 17 amino acids. The V end lost 4 bases, the J end lost 4 bases, and 22 bases lay between the germline ends. CDR3 region: CASSTSSGTPLRETQYF. As DNA, the CDR3 is TGTGCCAGTAGTACCTCTTCCGGGACCCCTCTGCGAGAGACCCAGTACTTC. Full variable domain (rest looked up from reference TRBV19 and TRBJ2-5): DGGITQSPKYLFRKEGQNVTLSCEQNLNHDAMYWYRQDPGQGLRLIYYSQIVNDFQKGDIAEGYSVSREKKESFPLTVTSAQKNPTAFYLCASSTSSGTPLRETQYFGPGTRLLVL.

V gene TRBV11-2 combines with J gene TRBJ2-7; D is unclear. The CDR3 sequence is 14 residues long. Trimming pared 5 bases from V and 5 bases from J, leaving 16 bases between. The V gene's germline CDR1 is SGHAT and CDR2 FQNNGV. The CDR3 bases are TGTGCCAGCAGCACGAGGACCTGGAGCGACGAGCAGTACTTC. Protein product: CASSTRTWSDEQYF.

In the case of this clonotype: Germline is not matched at one junction end, which may reflect a read error. This rearrangement joins TRBV2 to TRBJ2-3, with a tentative D call TRBD2 (5 bases). Germline CDR1 reads SNHLY; CDR2 reads FYNNEI. The CDR3 loop spans 17 amino acids. CDR3 in amino acids: CTSSLARRAPLTDTQYF. The DNA for the CDR3 is TGTACCAGCAGTTTAGCTCGGCGGGCTCCGCTCACAGATACGCAGTATTTT.

This chain links TRBV19 with TRBJ1-1; 7 nucleotides agree with TRBD1. Germline trimming cut 6 bases from V and 0 bases from J; bases unmatched to any gene: 4. CDR1 LNHDA and CDR2 SQIVND come from the germline V gene (reference sequence). The length of the CDR3 is 14 residues. DNA for the CDR3: TGTGCCAGTAGGGTGACAGGGATGAACACTGAAGCTTTCTTT. It yields the protein CASRVTGMNTEAFF.

The rearrangement links TRBV5-1 to TRBJ2-6; no definite D call. Germline V gene data show CDR1 as SGHRS and CDR2 as YFSETQ. This CDR3 spans 15 amino acids. Trimming stripped 3 bases from V and 3 bases from J, with 10 bases between. CDR3 in amino acids: CASSSQSGGANVLTF. The DNA for the CDR3 is TGCGCCAGCAGCTCCCAGTCTGGTGGGGCCAACGTCCTGACTTTC.

This clonotype was picked up a small number of times. This chain connects TRBV6-1 to TRBJ1-1; D gene ambiguous. With 3 bases removed from V and 10 bases from J, the gap between germline ends came to 21 bases. Germline CDR1 reads MNHNS; CDR2 reads SASEGT. The CDR3 extends over 15 amino acids. This CDR3 is CASSDESASRSRAFF. Written as DNA, the CDR3 is TGTGCCAGCAGTGATGAGTCCGCCTCGCGGAGTAGAGCTTTCTTT.

The rearrangement uses TRBV10-3 and TRBJ2-1; tentatively, D is TRBD2 (5 bases). CDR3 size: 15 residues. Germline values: CDR1 ENHRY, CDR2 SYGVKD. V lost 0 bases and J 6 bases, leaving 12 bases between the germline ends. The CDR3, as DNA: TGTGCCATCAGTGAGTCTCTCCGGGATCGCAATGAGCAGTTCTTC. This translates into CAISESLRDRNEQFF.

The chain has TRBV2 and TRBJ1-4; D perhaps matches TRBD1 (5 bases). V shed 9 bases and J shed 6 bases, with 14 bases lying between them. Per the germline V gene, CDR1 is SNHLY and CDR2 is FYNNEI. This CDR3 region has 13 residues. The CDR3 reads CASGGNLHEKLFF. The CDR3 DNA follows: TGTGCCAGTGGGGGGAACCTTCATGAAAAACTGTTTTTT.

This chain connects TRBV10-3 to TRBJ2-5, with 11 bases aligning to TRBD1. The CDR3 is 15 residues long. V lost 6 bases, J lost 4 bases, and 7 bases stayed unmatched. CDR1 is ENHRY, CDR2 SYGVKD, per germline. CDR3 sequence: CAIRETGTGGETQYF. The CDR3 DNA sequence: TGTGCCATCAGGGAGACCGGGACAGGGGGAGAGACCCAGTACTTC.

There are a few counts of this clonotype. The V call is TRBV20-1, the J call TRBJ2-3; the D gene could be TRBD1 or TRBD2 (5 bases each). Trimming shortened V by 1 base and J by 6 bases, and 14 bases separated the two germline ends. This CDR3 is 14 amino acids long. Per the germline V gene, CDR1 is DFQATT and CDR2 is SNEGSKA (reference sequence). The DNA for the CDR3 is TGCAGTGCTAGAGGTGGGGCGGGCGCGGATACGCAGTATTTT. Translation: CSARGGAGADTQYF.

This clonotype was seen only a few times. The V gene is TRBV28, the J gene TRBJ2-5, with TRBD2 matching 8 bases. The CDR3 sequence is 12 residues long. CDR1 is MDHEN and CDR2 is SYDVKM in the germline V gene. The junction had 2 bases not matched to a gene; V was cut back by 10 bases and J by 1 base. Here the CDR3 reads CAIAGGQETQYF. The CDR3 DNA reads as TGTGCCATCGCGGGGGGCCAAGAGACCCAGTACTTC.

This clonotype showed up just a few times. This sequence joins TRBV7-9 and TRBJ2-5, with 9 nucleotides matching TRBD2. J lost 3 bases, V lost 2 bases, and 7 bases had no gene match. The CDR3 runs 16 residues. Germline CDR1 SEHNR, CDR2 FQNEAQ (reference sequence). The CDR3 is CASSLKSLAGKETQYF. The CDR3 DNA reads TGTGCCAGCAGCTTAAAGTCTCTAGCGGGAAAAGAGACCCAGTACTTC. Based on the CDR3 plus reference TRBV7-9 and TRBJ2-5, the full variable domain is DTGVSQNPRHKITKRGQNVTFRCDPISEHNRLYWYRQTLGQGPEFLTYFQNEAQLEKSRLLSDRFSAERPKGSFSTLEIQRTEQGDSAMYLCASSLKSLAGKETQYFGPGTRLLVL.

The rearrangement links TRBV18 to TRBJ2-5; 8 positions agree with TRBD2. Germline loops: CDR1 KGHSH, CDR2 LQKENI. The V gene end was trimmed by 4 bases and the J gene end by 5 bases; junction bases not matched to a gene: 9. The CDR3 has 15 amino acids. The CDR3 DNA reads TGTGCCAGCTCACGATCAGCGGGAGCTGCGGAGACCCAGTACTTC. Its translation is CASSRSAGAAETQYF. The variable domain in full, completed from reference TRBV18 and TRBJ2-5, reads NAGVMQNPRHLVRRRGQEARLRCSPMKGHSHVYWYRQLPEEGLKFMVYLQKENIIDESGMPKERFSAEFPKEGPSILRIQQVVRGDSAAYFCASSRSAGAAETQYFGPGTRLLVL.

The chain carries TRBV16 and TRBJ1-1, with D hard to call. CDR3 length: 14 amino acids. V was shortened by 0 bases and J by 1 base, with 6 bases between the two germline ends. Germline V gene data show CDR1 as KGHSY and CDR2 as FQNENV. CDR3 sequence: CASSQSVGNTEAFF. The CDR3 bases are TGTGCCAGCAGCCAATCTGTGGGGAACACTGAAGCTTTCTTT.

The V call is TRBV28, the J call TRBJ2-5; D is ambiguous. The CDR3 loop spans 14 amino acids. Germline V gene data show CDR1 as MDHEN and CDR2 as SYDVKM. The V end lost 3 bases, the J end lost 7 bases, and 15 bases lay between the germline ends. This CDR3 reads CASSLVTSKGTQYF. The CDR3 DNA follows: TGTGCCAGCAGTTTGGTCACCTCTAAGGGGACCCAGTACTTC. Variable domain in full (rest from reference TRBV28 and TRBJ2-5): DVKVTQSSRYLVKRTGEKVFLECVQDMDHENMFWYRQDPGLGLRLIYFSYDVKMKEKGDIPEGYSVSREKKERFSLILESASTNQTSMYLCASSLVTSKGTQYFGPGTRLLVL.

V usage is TRBV7-2 and J usage is TRBJ2-7; D is tentatively TRBD1 or TRBD2 (5 bases each). Germline values: CDR1 SGHTA, CDR2 FQGNSA. V lost 6 bases and J lost 4, with 16 bases in between. This CDR3 is built from 14 residues. CDR3 region: CASRPSGPRYEQYF. The CDR3, as DNA: TGTGCCAGCAGACCGTCGGGACCAAGATACGAGCAGTACTTC. The full variable domain, completed using reference TRBV7-2 and TRBJ2-7, is GAGVSQSPSNKVTEKGKDVELRCDPISGHTALYWYRQSLGQGLEFLIYFQGNSAPDKSGLPSDRFSAERTGGSVSTLTIQRTQQEDSAVYLCASRPSGPRYEQYFGPGTRLTVT.

This clonotype was seen a handful of times. The V call is TRBV20-1, the J call TRBJ2-5; 8 positions agree with TRBD2. Trimming at V came to 0 bases and at J to 5 bases, leaving 8 bases not matched to a gene. Germline V gene lookup returns CDR1 DFQATT and CDR2 SNEGSKA (reference sequence). The CDR3 has 15 residues. CDR3 sequence reads: CSARDGRRGDETQYF. The CDR3 bases are TGCAGTGCTAGAGATGGAAGGCGGGGGGATGAGACCCAGTACTTC.

This clonotype was counted a few times. The J gene is TRBJ2-1, the V gene TRBV5-1, with D perhaps given as TRBD1 or TRBD2 (5 bases each). From germline, CDR1 is SGHRS and CDR2 YFSETQ. V dropped 2 bases and J dropped 2 bases, with 8 bases sitting between them. The CDR3 is made up of 14 amino acids. The CDR3 DNA reads TGCGCCAGCAGCTTCGGGGACGCCTACAATGAGCAGTTCTTC. Translated, it gives CASSFGDAYNEQFF.